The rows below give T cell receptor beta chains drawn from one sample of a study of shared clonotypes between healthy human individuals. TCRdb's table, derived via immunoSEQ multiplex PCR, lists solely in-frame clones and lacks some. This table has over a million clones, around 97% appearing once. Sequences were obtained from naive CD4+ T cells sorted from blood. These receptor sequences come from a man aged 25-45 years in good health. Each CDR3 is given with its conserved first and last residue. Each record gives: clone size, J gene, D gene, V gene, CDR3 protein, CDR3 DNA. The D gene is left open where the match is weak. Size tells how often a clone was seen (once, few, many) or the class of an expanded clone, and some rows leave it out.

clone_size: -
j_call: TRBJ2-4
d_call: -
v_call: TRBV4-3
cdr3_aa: CASSQSGGNIQYF
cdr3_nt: TGCGCCAGCAGCCAATCAGGGGGGAACATTCAGTACTTC

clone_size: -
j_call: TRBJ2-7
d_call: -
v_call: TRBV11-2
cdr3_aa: CASSLIRGNYEQYF
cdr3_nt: TGTGCCAGCAGCTTAATTAGGGGCAACTACGAGCAGTACTTC

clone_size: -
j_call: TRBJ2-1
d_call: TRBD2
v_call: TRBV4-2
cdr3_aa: CASSQARLAVNNEQFF
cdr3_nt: TGTGCCAGCAGCCAAGCGCGACTAGCGGTTAACAATGAGCAGTTCTTC

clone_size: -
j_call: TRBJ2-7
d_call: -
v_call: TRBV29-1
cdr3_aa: CSVAHSLIEEQYF
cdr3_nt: TGCAGCGTTGCTCACAGCCTAATTGAGGAGCAGTACTTC

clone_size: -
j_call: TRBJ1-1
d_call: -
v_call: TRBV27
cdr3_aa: CASSLFPLGRNTEAFF
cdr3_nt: TGTGCCAGCAGTTTATTTCCCCTGGGGCGGAACACTGAAGCTTTCTTT

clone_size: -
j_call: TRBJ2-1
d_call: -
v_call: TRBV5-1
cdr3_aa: CASSLLAVPFMYNEQFF
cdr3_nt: TGCGCCAGCAGCTTGTTGGCGGTCCCCTTTATGTACAATGAGCAGTTCTTC

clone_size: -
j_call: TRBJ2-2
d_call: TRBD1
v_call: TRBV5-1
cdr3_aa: CASSLAGRTGDTGELFF
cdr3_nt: TGCGCCAGCAGCTTGGCCGGGAGGACAGGGGATACCGGGGAGCTGTTTTTT

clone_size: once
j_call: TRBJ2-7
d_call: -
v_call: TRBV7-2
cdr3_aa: CASSSGTPVPYF
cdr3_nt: TGTGCCAGCAGCTCCGGGACCCCAGTTCCGTACTTC

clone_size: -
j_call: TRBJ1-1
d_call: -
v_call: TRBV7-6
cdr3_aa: CASSLFASQNTEAFF
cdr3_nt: TGTGCCAGCAGCTTATTTGCCTCTCAGAACACTGAAGCTTTCTTT

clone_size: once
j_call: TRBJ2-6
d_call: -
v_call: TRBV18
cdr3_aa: CASSPQSGANVLTF
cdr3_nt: TGTGCCAGCTCACCACAGTCTGGGGCCAACGTCCTGACTTTC

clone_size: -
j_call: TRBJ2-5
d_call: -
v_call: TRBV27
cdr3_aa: CASSEGGETQYF
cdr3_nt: TGTGCCAGCAGTGAGGGGGGGGAGACCCAGTACTTC

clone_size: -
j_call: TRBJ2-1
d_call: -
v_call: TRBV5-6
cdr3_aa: CASSSRFPSYNEQFF
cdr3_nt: TGTGCCAGCAGTAGTCGGTTTCCCTCCTACAATGAGCAGTTCTTC

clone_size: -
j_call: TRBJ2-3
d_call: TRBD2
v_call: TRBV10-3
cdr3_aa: CAISEFGGRGTDTQYF
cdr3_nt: TGTGCCATCAGTGAGTTCGGCGGGAGAGGCACAGATACGCAGTATTTT

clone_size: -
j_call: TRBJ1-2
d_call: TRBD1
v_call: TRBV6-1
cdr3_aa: CAIKQGTYYGYTF
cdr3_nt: TGTGCCATCAAACAGGGGACGTACTATGGCTACACCTTC

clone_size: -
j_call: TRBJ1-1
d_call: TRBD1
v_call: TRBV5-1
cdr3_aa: CASSPGTGGLTEAFF
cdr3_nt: TGCGCCAGCAGCCCCGGGACAGGGGGATTGACTGAAGCTTTCTTT

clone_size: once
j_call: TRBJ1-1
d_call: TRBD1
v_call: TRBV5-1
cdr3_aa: CASSPGTGGMNTEAFF
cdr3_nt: TGCGCCAGCAGCCCCGGGACAGGGGGTATGAACACTGAAGCTTTCTTT

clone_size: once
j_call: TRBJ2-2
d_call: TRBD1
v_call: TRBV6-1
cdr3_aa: CASSEKFQGARGELFF
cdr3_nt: TGTGCCAGCAGTGAAAAGTTTCAGGGGGCGAGAGGGGAGCTGTTTTTT

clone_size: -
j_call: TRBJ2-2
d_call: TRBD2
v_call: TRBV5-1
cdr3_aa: CASRRDYETGELFF
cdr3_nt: TGCGCCAGCAGGCGGGACTACGAAACCGGGGAGCTGTTTTTT

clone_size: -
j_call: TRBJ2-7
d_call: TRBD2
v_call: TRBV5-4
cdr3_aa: CASSLGLAGARLDEQYF
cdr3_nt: TGTGCCAGCAGCTTGGGTCTAGCGGGAGCCCGGTTAGACGAGCAGTACTTC

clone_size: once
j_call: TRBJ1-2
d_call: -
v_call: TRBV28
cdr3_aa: CASSPRTKIGYTF
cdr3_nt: TGTGCCAGCAGTCCCCGGACAAAGATTGGCTACACCTTC

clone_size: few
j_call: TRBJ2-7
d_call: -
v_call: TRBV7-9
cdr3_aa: CASSTDSPQYF
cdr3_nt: TGTGCCAGCAGCACCGACAGTCCGCAGTACTTC

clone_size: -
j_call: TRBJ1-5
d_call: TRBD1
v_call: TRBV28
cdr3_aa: CASPAGTGPNQPQHF
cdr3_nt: TGTGCCAGCCCCGCCGGGACAGGGCCCAATCAGCCCCAGCATTTT

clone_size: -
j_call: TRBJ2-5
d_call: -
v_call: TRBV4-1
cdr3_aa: CASSPPLQGGQETQYF
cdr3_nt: TGCGCCAGCAGCCCCCCGTTACAGGGAGGCCAAGAGACCCAGTACTTC

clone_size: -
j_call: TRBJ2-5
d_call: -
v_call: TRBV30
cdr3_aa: CAWSRWGVQETQYF
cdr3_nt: TGTGCCTGGAGCCGATGGGGAGTACAAGAGACCCAGTACTTC

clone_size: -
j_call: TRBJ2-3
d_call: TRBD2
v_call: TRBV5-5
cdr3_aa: CASSLVGSGMDTQYF
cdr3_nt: TGTGCCAGCAGCTTGGTAGGTAGCGGGATGGATACGCAGTATTTT

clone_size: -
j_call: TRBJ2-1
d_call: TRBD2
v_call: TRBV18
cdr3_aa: CASSPGLAKGEQFF
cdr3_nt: TGTGCCAGCTCACCGGGACTAGCGAAGGGTGAGCAGTTCTTC

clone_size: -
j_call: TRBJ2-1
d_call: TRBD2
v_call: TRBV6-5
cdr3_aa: CASRETSGAFNEQFF
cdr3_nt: TGTGCCAGTCGCGAGACTAGCGGGGCCTTCAATGAGCAGTTCTTC

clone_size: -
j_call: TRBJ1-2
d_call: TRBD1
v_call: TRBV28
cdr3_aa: CASSSTGGYGYTF
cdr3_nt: TGTGCCAGCAGTTCAACAGGGGGCTATGGCTACACCTTC

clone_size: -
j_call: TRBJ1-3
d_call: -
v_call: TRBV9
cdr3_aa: CASSAFDSGPGNTIYF
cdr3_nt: TGTGCCAGCAGCGCGTTCGACAGTGGCCCTGGAAACACCATATATTTT

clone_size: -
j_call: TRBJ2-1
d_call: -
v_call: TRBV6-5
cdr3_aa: CASSEILYNEQFF
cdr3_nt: TGTGCCAGCTCAGAAATACTCTACAATGAGCAGTTCTTC

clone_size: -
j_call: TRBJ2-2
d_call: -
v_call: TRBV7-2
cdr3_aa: CASSLEITGELFF
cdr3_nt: TGTGCCAGCAGCTTAGAGATCACCGGGGAGCTGTTTTTT

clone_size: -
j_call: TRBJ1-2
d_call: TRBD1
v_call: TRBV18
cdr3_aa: CASSPPGTGGSYGYTF
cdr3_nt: TGTGCCAGCTCACCACCCGGGACAGGGGGTAGCTATGGCTACACCTTC

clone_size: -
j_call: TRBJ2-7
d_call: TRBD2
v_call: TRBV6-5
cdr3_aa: CASSPGLAISYEQYF
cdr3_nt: TGTGCCAGCAGTCCGGGACTAGCTATTTCCTACGAGCAGTACTTC